These 27 T cell receptor beta chains share one sample of origin, sequenced in a study of blood T cell repertoires in COVID-19. TCRdb keeps only in-frame clones here, not all; method: immunoSEQ multiplex PCR. The sample holds about 97,000 clones, 75% to 95% seen once. Sequenced sample: peripheral blood. These receptors were collected from a man aged 55 to 69 with acute or convalescent COVID-19.

V is TRBV7-9 and J is TRBJ1-2; D gene ambiguous. Trimming took 3 bases from V and 3 from J, leaving 14 bases between them. Germline-derived CDR1 and CDR2 are SEHNR and FQNEAQ (reference sequence). This CDR3 has 15 residues. This chain's CDR3 is CASSLGVGRDYGYTF. CDR3 DNA sequence: TGTGCCAGCAGCTTGGGTGTCGGTCGGGACTATGGCTACACCTTC. Full variable domain (remainder filled in from reference TRBV7-9 and TRBJ1-2): DTGVSQNPRHKITKRGQNVTFRCDPISEHNRLYWYRQTLGQGPEFLTYFQNEAQLEKSRLLSDRFSAERPKGSFSTLEIQRTEQGDSAMYLCASSLGVGRDYGYTFGSGTRLTVV.

The chain couples TRBV10-3 to TRBJ1-2; 7 nucleotides agree with TRBD1. The CDR3 is 14 residues long. The germline V gene has CDR1 ENHRY and CDR2 SYGVKD. The V gene end was trimmed by 3 bases and the J gene end by 6 bases; junction bases not matched to a gene: 7. The CDR3 protein is CAISDSEGADGYTF. Written as DNA, the CDR3 is TGTGCCATCAGTGATTCGGAGGGGGCGGATGGCTACACCTTC.

The chain employs TRBV28 and TRBJ1-2, with 7 nucleotides matching TRBD1. The V and J ends lost 5 bases and 2 bases, in that order; junction bases with no gene match: 5. The CDR3 consists of 14 residues. Germline loops: CDR1 MDHEN, CDR2 SYDVKM. The CDR3 reads CASSIPRGNYGYTF. CDR3 in DNA: TGTGCCAGCAGTATACCCAGGGGGAACTATGGCTACACCTTC.

On this clone: An end of the junction differs from the germline gene, which may be a read error. CDR3 sequence (DNA): TGTGCCAGCAGGCGGGACAGGGCTAGCGATCAGCCCCAGCATTTT. It encodes CASRRDRASDQPQHF. The chain links TRBV6-5 to TRBJ1-5; TRBD1 aligns across 9 bases. CDR1 and CDR2 (germline): MNHEY, SVGAGI. The CDR3 loop spans 15 amino acids.

The rearrangement links TRBV2 to TRBJ1-5, with a possible D match to TRBD1 (5 bases). Germline V gives CDR1 SNHLY, CDR2 FYNNEI. This CDR3 contains 16 residues. Trimming left V 3 bases short and J 1 base short, with 13 bases between. The CDR3 DNA follows: TGTGCCAGCAGTGAGATTCGGACACTGAGCAATCAGCCCCAGCATTTT. Translation: CASSEIRTLSNQPQHF.

The rearrangement uses TRBV3-1 (or the pseudogene TRBV3-2) and TRBJ1-3, with 8 positions matching TRBD1. Trimming removed 4 bases from V and 0 bases from J; junction bases left unmatched: 8. CDR3 length: 17 residues. Germline values: CDR1 LGHDT, CDR2 YNNKEL (reference sequence). The CDR3, as DNA: TGTGCCAGCAGCCCTCCCGGGACAGGACACTCTGGAAACACCATATATTTT. Residues: CASSPPGTGHSGNTIYF.

The V call is TRBV7-9, the J call TRBJ1-1; no definite D call. Germline values: CDR1 SEHNR, CDR2 FQNEAQ (reference sequence). The CDR3 has 13 residues. Trimming pared 8 bases from V and 6 bases from J, leaving 16 bases between. CDR3 DNA sequence: TGTGCCAGCGGACTTTATGGGCAACCTGAAGCTTTCTTT. Translated: CASGLYGQPEAFF.

This clone was detected only a few times. The CDR3 DNA reads as TGTGCCAGCACCTCTCGGTCCTCACCCCTCCACTTT. This sequence encodes CASTSRSSPLHF. J is TRBJ1-6 and V is TRBV6-5, with D hard to call. The ends were cut back, 7 bases at V and 10 bases at J, with 11 bases in the middle. The germline gives CDR1 MNHEY, CDR2 SVGAGI. This CDR3 is built from 12 residues.

Details on this clone: No DNA is shown, since the ends of the CDR3 on it are uncertain; the CDR3 is the one TCRdb lists. The rearrangement joins TRBV6-5 to TRBJ1-2. Germline V gives CDR1 MNHEY, CDR2 SVGAGI. The CDR3 has 14 residues if both end residues are counted. CDR3: CASSTSWGGSGYTF.

The chain combines TRBV7-2 with TRBJ1-1; D gene unclear. There are 15 residues in the CDR3. Germline lookup yields CDR1 SGHTA and CDR2 FQGNSA. The germline V and J ends were trimmed by 1 base and 6 bases, with 15 bases remaining between them. This CDR3 is CASSLGPGRSAEAFF. CDR3 coding DNA: TGTGCCAGCAGCTTAGGTCCGGGTCGGAGCGCTGAAGCTTTCTTT.

This clone occurred once. This rearrangement joins TRBV19 to TRBJ1-3; 9 bases match TRBD1. Unmatched junction bases numbered 8, after V lost 3 bases and J lost 8 bases. The CDR3 runs 15 residues. From germline, CDR1 is LNHDA and CDR2 SQIVND (reference sequence). CDR3 sequence (DNA): TGTGCCAGTAGTATCCGGACAGGGGCGACGGACACCATATATTTT. Amino acids: CASSIRTGATDTIYF. The variable domain in full, with the rest retrieved from reference TRBV19 and TRBJ1-3, is DGGITQSPKYLFRKEGQNVTLSCEQNLNHDAMYWYRQDPGQGLRLIYYSQIVNDFQKGDIAEGYSVSREKKESFPLTVTSAQKNPTAFYLCASSIRTGATDTIYFGEGSWLTVV.

The chain combines TRBV2 with TRBJ1-2; TRBD1 is a possible D gene (5 bases). The CDR3 has 15 residues. The V end was cut by 5 bases, the J end by 1 base, with 14 bases between. Germline values: CDR1 SNHLY, CDR2 FYNNEI. The CDR3 loop is CASSSWTQNNYGYTF. The DNA of the CDR3 is TGTGCCAGCAGTTCCTGGACACAAAATAACTATGGCTACACCTTC.

In DNA form, the CDR3 reads TGTGCCAGCAGAACACGCGGACTAACTAATGAAAAACTGTTTTTT. It specifies CASRTRGLTNEKLFF. The chain is built from TRBV7-2 and TRBJ1-4; no firm D call. CDR1 and CDR2 (germline): SGHTA, FQGNSA. This CDR3 contains 15 residues. The ends were cut back, 6 bases at V and 1 base at J, with 12 bases in the middle. Supplemented by reference TRBV7-2 and TRBJ1-4, the full variable domain reads GAGVSQSPSNKVTEKGKDVELRCDPISGHTALYWYRQSLGQGLEFLIYFQGNSAPDKSGLPSDRFSAERTGGSVSTLTIQRTQQEDSAVYLCASRTRGLTNEKLFFGSGTQLSVL.

The chain couples TRBV7-2 to TRBJ1-4, with 11 bases aligning to TRBD1. The germline V gene has CDR1 SGHTA and CDR2 FQGNSA. V shed 3 bases, J shed 7 bases, and the junction held 1 base outside the gene matches. The CDR3 totals 14 residues. The CDR3 region is CASSFGQGAEKLFF. CDR3 sequence (DNA): TGTGCCAGCAGCTTTGGACAGGGGGCTGAAAAACTGTTTTTT.

The CDR3 is CASSQVGGGGRSSKNIQYF. CDR3 bases: TGTGCCAGCAGCCAAGTTGGGGGCGGGGGGCGGAGCAGCAAAAACATTCAGTACTTC. J is TRBJ2-4 and V is TRBV3-1 (or the pseudogene TRBV3-2); 8 bases are shared with TRBD2. CDR1 LGHDT and CDR2 YNNKEL come from the germline V gene (reference sequence). The CDR3 totals 19 residues. V lost 1 base, J lost 3 bases, and 14 bases stayed unmatched.

The chain links TRBV30 to TRBJ1-5; D gene ambiguous. This CDR3 spans 12 amino acids. Germline CDR1 GTSNPN, CDR2 SVGIG (reference sequence). The V end lost 2 bases, the J end lost 5 bases, and 7 bases lay between the germline ends. Written as DNA, the CDR3 is TGTGCCTGGAGTCAACTTCATCAGCCCCAGCATTTT. It is translated as CAWSQLHQPQHF.

V usage is TRBV29-1 and J usage is TRBJ2-3, with a weak D call TRBD2 (7 bases). Trimming left V 5 bases short and J 3 bases short, with 24 bases between. The CDR3 spans 17 residues. The germline V gene has CDR1 SQVTM and CDR2 ANQGSEA. This chain's CDR3 is CSVWVRGAPGVTDTQYF. Here the CDR3 DNA reads TGCAGCGTTTGGGTACGGGGGGCCCCAGGGGTGACAGATACGCAGTATTTT.

J is TRBJ1-4 and V is TRBV7-8; D might be TRBD1 (6 bases). V was clipped by 1 base and J by 8 bases, with 14 bases between them. Germline CDR1 SGHVS, CDR2 FQNEAQ. The CDR3 has 15 amino acids. This CDR3 reads CASSLVQGGGEKLFF. DNA for the CDR3: TGTGCCAGCAGCTTAGTTCAGGGAGGGGGAGAAAAACTGTTTTTT.

The V gene is TRBV7-8, the J gene TRBJ1-2; D remains ambiguous. Trimming pared 1 base from V and 6 bases from J, leaving 9 bases between. Germline V CDR1 and CDR2: SGHVS, FQNEAQ. CDR3 length equals 13 residues. The chain's CDR3 is CASSLGIGNGYTF. In DNA form, the CDR3 reads TGTGCCAGCAGCTTAGGCATCGGGAATGGCTACACCTTC.

The rearrangement links TRBV5-4 to TRBJ1-2; possible D gene TRBD1, 6 bases. V was shortened by 2 bases and J by 4 bases, with 12 bases between the two germline ends. The germline gives CDR1 SGHNT, CDR2 YYREEE (reference sequence). CDR3 length: 14 residues. CDR3 in DNA: TGTGCCAGCAGCTTATGGCAGGGGACCTATGGCTACACCTTC. It encodes CASSLWQGTYGYTF.

In its sample, this clone was seen once. The same CDR3 is also encoded by other DNA sequences in this sample. The V call is TRBV6-5, the J call TRBJ2-7, with 8 bases lining up with TRBD1. Looked up from germline, CDR1 is MNHEY and CDR2 is SVGAGI. This CDR3 region has 15 residues. The ends lost 0 bases at V and 2 bases at J; junction bases unmatched: 3. This CDR3 is CASSYSGQGPYEQYF. CDR3 nucleotide sequence: TGTGCCAGCAGTTACTCTGGACAGGGCCCCTACGAGCAGTACTTC.

The chain employs TRBV11-2 and TRBJ1-2, with 11 bases matching TRBD1. With V trimmed by 4 bases and J by 4 bases, 2 bases remained unmatched. CDR3 size: 14 residues. CDR1 and CDR2 from the germline V gene are SGHAT and FQNNGV. CDR3 amino acids: CASSSGQGGYGYTF. CDR3 nucleotide sequence: TGTGCCAGCAGCTCGGGACAGGGGGGCTATGGCTACACCTTC.

This chain joins TRBV5-1 and TRBJ1-2; D perhaps matches TRBD1 (5 bases). The CDR3 loop spans 13 amino acids. The V end lost 0 bases, the J end lost 5 bases, and 8 bases lay between the germline ends. Per the germline V gene, CDR1 is SGHRS and CDR2 is YFSETQ. The CDR3 DNA follows: TGCGCCAGCAGCTTGGAGGCAGGGTATGGCTACACCTTC. Translating it yields CASSLEAGYGYTF.

The chain couples TRBV18 to TRBJ1-1, with unresolved D. Per germline, CDR1 KGHSH and CDR2 LQKENI. The CDR3 spans 13 residues. Trimming cost V 1 base and J 5 bases, with 8 bases left between them. CDR3 region: CASSPRARTEAFF. For the CDR3, the DNA is TGTGCCAGCTCACCACGAGCAAGAACTGAAGCTTTCTTT.

The gene calls are TRBV9 and TRBJ1-2; 8 bases are shared with TRBD1. This CDR3 spans 14 amino acids. Germline V CDR1 and CDR2: SGDLS, YYNGEE. The trim removed 3 bases at V and 5 bases at J, leaving 6 bases unmatched. CDR3 DNA: TGTGCCAGCAGCGCCCACAGGGGGGGATATGGCTACACCTTC. As protein: CASSAHRGGYGYTF.

This chain joins TRBV7-9 and TRBJ1-5, with a tentative D call TRBD1 (6 bases). Germline V gene data show CDR1 as SEHNR and CDR2 as FQNEAQ (reference sequence). The CDR3 is 17 residues long. V was shortened by 5 bases and J by 3 bases, with 20 bases between the two germline ends. CDR3 bases: TGTGCCAGCAGCCTACAGACAGGTTCCGGCTACAATCAGCCCCAGCATTTT. Protein: CASSLQTGSGYNQPQHF. The variable domain in full, completed from reference TRBV7-9 and TRBJ1-5, reads DTGVSQNPRHKITKRGQNVTFRCDPISEHNRLYWYRQTLGQGPEFLTYFQNEAQLEKSRLLSDRFSAERPKGSFSTLEIQRTEQGDSAMYLCASSLQTGSGYNQPQHFGDGTRLSIL.

This rearrangement joins TRBV5-1 to TRBJ2-7, with D possibly matching TRBD2 (6 bases). Trimming removed 2 bases at V and 4 bases at J, with 13 bases between. The germline V gene has CDR1 SGHRS and CDR2 YFSETQ. This CDR3 is 14 amino acids long. The CDR3 region is CASSFGAGTYEQYF. CDR3 DNA: TGCGCCAGCAGCTTTGGGGCGGGGACTTACGAGCAGTACTTC.